This is a list of T cell receptor beta chains from one sample in a study of response to subunit inactivated influenza vaccine. One entry per CDR3 protein, called by TCRdb with MiXCR from the RT-PCR reads. The sample contains 500,000 to 550,000 distinct CDR3 sequences, approximately 7.7% of which appear only once. The source was PBMCs from blood, collected roughly 24 months after vaccination. The receptors were sampled from a man between 50 and 69 years old who received an inactivated influenza vaccine. CDR3s leave out the opening cysteine and the closing phenylalanine or tryptophan. Fields, in order: CDR3 protein, V gene, CDR3 length, J gene.

CDR3 protein: ASSQLATGELF
V gene: TRBV4-3
CDR3 length: 11
J gene: TRBJ2-2

CDR3 protein: ASRSQNTNTQY
V gene: TRBV27
CDR3 length: 11
J gene: TRBJ2-3

CDR3 protein: ASSQVWGGDYGYT
V gene: TRBV4-1
CDR3 length: 13
J gene: TRBJ1-2

CDR3 protein: ASSLMTLRDTEAF
V gene: TRBV28
CDR3 length: 13
J gene: TRBJ1-1

CDR3 protein: SARESGITSGRINEQF
V gene: TRBV20-1
CDR3 length: 16
J gene: TRBJ2-1

CDR3 protein: ASSSGLLSTDTQY
V gene: TRBV13
CDR3 length: 13
J gene: TRBJ2-3

CDR3 protein: ASRPQGQVSTDTQY
V gene: TRBV7-2
CDR3 length: 14
J gene: TRBJ2-3

CDR3 protein: SATSGTGISEAF
V gene: TRBV20-1
CDR3 length: 12
J gene: TRBJ1-1

CDR3 protein: SARGDRAYEQY
V gene: TRBV20-1
CDR3 length: 11
J gene: TRBJ2-7

CDR3 protein: ASSFLATGELF
V gene: TRBV27
CDR3 length: 11
J gene: TRBJ2-2

CDR3 protein: AISGGTSGAYEQY
V gene: TRBV10-3
CDR3 length: 13
J gene: TRBJ2-7

CDR3 protein: ASRKRTRAGAF
V gene: TRBV27
CDR3 length: 11
J gene: TRBJ1-1

CDR3 protein: ASSLVGGDRQETQY
V gene: TRBV7-2
CDR3 length: 14
J gene: TRBJ2-5

CDR3 protein: SASQTASPAEAF
V gene: TRBV20-1
CDR3 length: 12
J gene: TRBJ1-1

CDR3 protein: SVARGTGNSEQF
V gene: TRBV29-1
CDR3 length: 12
J gene: TRBJ2-1

CDR3 protein: ARSRGGRGSYEQY
V gene: TRBV14
CDR3 length: 13
J gene: TRBJ2-7

CDR3 protein: ASSLRGNHLSLQA
V gene: TRBV6-1
CDR3 length: 13
J gene: TRBJ1-2

CDR3 protein: SAREYRGSYEQY
V gene: TRBV20-1
CDR3 length: 12
J gene: TRBJ2-7

CDR3 protein: ASSYDRVSYNEQF
V gene: TRBV11-2
CDR3 length: 13
J gene: TRBJ2-1

CDR3 protein: ASSLGTLQSERGGRETQY
V gene: TRBV11-2
CDR3 length: 18
J gene: TRBJ2-5

CDR3 protein: ASSEEGKLETQY
V gene: TRBV10-2
CDR3 length: 12
J gene: TRBJ2-5

CDR3 protein: ASSSPGGGYTGELF
V gene: TRBV5-6
CDR3 length: 14
J gene: TRBJ2-2

CDR3 protein: SAKGQGYTEAF
V gene: TRBV29-1
CDR3 length: 11
J gene: TRBJ1-1

CDR3 protein: ASSTDRGQYNEQF
V gene: TRBV11-1
CDR3 length: 13
J gene: TRBJ2-1

CDR3 protein: ASSPGRGSGELF
V gene: TRBV7-9
CDR3 length: 12
J gene: TRBJ2-2

CDR3 protein: ASRNSGGTSGELF
V gene: TRBV7-2
CDR3 length: 13
J gene: TRBJ2-2

CDR3 protein: ASSLAGLQRRVTYTNYEQY
V gene: TRBV7-2
CDR3 length: 19
J gene: TRBJ2-7

CDR3 protein: ASRSPQGMNTEAF
V gene: TRBV7-2
CDR3 length: 13
J gene: TRBJ1-1

CDR3 protein: SARDGQINTGELF
V gene: TRBV20-1
CDR3 length: 13
J gene: TRBJ2-2

CDR3 protein: AIMRGADTDTQY
V gene: TRBV10-3
CDR3 length: 12
J gene: TRBJ2-3

CDR3 protein: ASSPVGPSNEKLF
V gene: TRBV11-2
CDR3 length: 13
J gene: TRBJ1-4

CDR3 protein: ASSQGLRYYNEQF
V gene: TRBV4-3
CDR3 length: 13
J gene: TRBJ2-1

CDR3 protein: SILTRRQANSPLH
V gene: TRBV20-1
CDR3 length: 13
J gene: TRBJ1-6

CDR3 protein: AIRGPGQRLNEQF
V gene: TRBV10-3
CDR3 length: 13
J gene: TRBJ2-1

CDR3 protein: ASSHAGPSNIQY
V gene: TRBV3-1
CDR3 length: 12
J gene: TRBJ2-4

CDR3 protein: ASSVRPETGESYGYT
V gene: TRBV9
CDR3 length: 15
J gene: TRBJ1-2

CDR3 protein: ASSPAGLGNTIY
V gene: TRBV12-3/TRBV12-4
CDR3 length: 12
J gene: TRBJ1-3

CDR3 protein: ASSLKRGGPDTQY
V gene: TRBV5-6
CDR3 length: 13
J gene: TRBJ2-3

CDR3 protein: ASSAGLELGEQF
V gene: TRBV9
CDR3 length: 12
J gene: TRBJ2-1

CDR3 protein: ASSPEDNWDRRPNFSTDTQY
V gene: TRBV14
CDR3 length: 20
J gene: TRBJ2-3